What follows are 30 T cell receptor beta chains derived from one specimen sequenced in a study of technical replicates of blood from several donors. Data came from immunoSEQ multiplex PCR; TCRdb stores just in-frame clones and leaves some out. The table includes around 80,000 clones, 95% to 98% detected once. Sequencing was performed on T cells isolated from PBMCs. All receptors derive from a human donor in good health.

V and J are TRBV10-3 and TRBJ1-4; 8 bases fit TRBD1. The CDR3 totals 14 residues. Germline CDR1 reads ENHRY; CDR2 reads SYGVKD. The J segment lost 9 bases and the V segment lost 6 bases, leaving 9 bases of the junction unmatched. The CDR3 DNA sequence: TGTGCCATCAGCGAGCTTGGACAGGGTAAAAAACTGTTTTTT. Translating it yields CAISELGQGKKLFF.

This chain uses TRBV10-3 with TRBJ2-2, with 11 bases matching TRBD1. The CDR3 is made up of 16 amino acids. Losses at the gene ends were 6 bases for V and 6 bases for J; bases not matched to a gene: 9. Germline values: CDR1 ENHRY, CDR2 SYGVKD. The CDR3 nucleotides are TGTGCCATCAGCGCCACGGACAGGGGGCGCGCCGGGGAGCTGTTTTTT. Translation gives CAISATDRGRAGELFF.

The chain has TRBV5-4 and TRBJ1-6; no clear D. This CDR3 region has 15 residues. With 4 bases removed from V and 8 bases from J, the gap between germline ends came to 16 bases. Germline values: CDR1 SGHNT, CDR2 YYREEE (reference sequence). The CDR3, as DNA: TGTGCCAGCAGCGAGACACCGTTCTCCTATTCACCCCTCCACTTT. Encoded protein: CASSETPFSYSPLHF.

V gene TRBV7-9 combines with J gene TRBJ2-5, with 11 bases aligning to TRBD2. With 5 bases clipped from V and 0 bases from J, the junction kept 8 bases outside the gene matches. Germline V gene data show CDR1 as SEHNR and CDR2 as FQNEAQ (reference sequence). The CDR3 sequence is 17 residues long. CDR3 region: CASSAPTSGGDQETQYF. The DNA of the CDR3 is TGTGCCAGCAGCGCGCCAACTAGCGGGGGCGACCAAGAGACCCAGTACTTC.

This chain connects TRBV28 to TRBJ2-2; 8 nucleotides align to TRBD1. J lost 3 bases, V lost 5 bases, and 8 bases had no gene match. CDR1 MDHEN and CDR2 SYDVKM come from the germline V gene. The CDR3 extends over 16 amino acids. CDR3 in amino acids: CASSIGGQAYTGELFF. CDR3 DNA sequence: TGTGCCAGCAGTATAGGGGGACAGGCCTACACCGGGGAGCTGTTTTTT.

In this sample, this clone turned up once. V and J are TRBV5-1 and TRBJ2-5, with a tentative D call TRBD2 (6 bases). The V end was cut by 4 bases, the J end by 5 bases, with 15 bases between. Germline assignment: CDR1 SGHRS and CDR2 YFSETQ. This CDR3 contains 14 residues. Here the CDR3 DNA reads TGCGCCAGCAGCCCGGGATCTGGAGGGGAGACCCAGTACTTC. Encoded protein: CASSPGSGGETQYF. The variable domain in full, completed from reference TRBV5-1 and TRBJ2-5, reads KAGVTQTPRYLIKTRGQQVTLSCSPISGHRSVSWYQQTPGQGLQFLFEYFSETQRNKGNFPGRFSGRQFSNSRSEMNVSTLELGDSALYLCASSPGSGGETQYFGPGTRLLVL.

The chain has TRBV9 and TRBJ1-5; D gene uncertain. Trimming left V 3 bases short and J 0 bases short, with 10 bases between. The CDR3 runs 15 residues. Germline V lookup: CDR1 SGDLS, CDR2 YYNGEE. CDR3 coding DNA: TGTGCCAGCAGCGGCGCGTCAAATAGCAATCAGCCCCAGCATTTT. Translated: CASSGASNSNQPQHF. Complete variable domain (other parts from reference TRBV9 and TRBJ1-5): DSGVTQTPKHLITATGQRVTLRCSPRSGDLSVYWYQQSLDQGLQFLIQYYNGEERAKGNILERFSAQQFPDLHSELNLSSLELGDSALYFCASSGASNSNQPQHFGDGTRLSIL.

The chain couples TRBV19 to TRBJ2-7; a weak D match, TRBD1 (6 bases). CDR1 and CDR2 (germline): LNHDA, SQIVND (reference sequence). The CDR3 has 11 amino acids. Trimming removed 5 bases from V and 6 bases from J, with 8 bases in between. CDR3 residues: CASSAGVEQYF. In nucleotides, the CDR3 is TGTGCCAGTAGTGCAGGGGTCGAGCAGTACTTC.

V gene TRBV19 combines with J gene TRBJ2-3, with 10 bases matching TRBD2. Germline CDR1 LNHDA, CDR2 SQIVND (reference sequence). The CDR3 extends over 17 amino acids. J lost 0 bases, V lost 3 bases, and 6 bases had no gene match. CDR3 sequence (DNA): TGTGCCAGTAGTATCTTCATAGCGGGGGGAAGCACAGATACGCAGTATTTT. Translating it yields CASSIFIAGGSTDTQYF.

The V gene is TRBV11-2, the J gene TRBJ2-7; no definite D call. The ends were cut back, 1 base at V and 5 bases at J, with 6 bases in the middle. The germline V gene has CDR1 SGHAT and CDR2 FQNNGV. CDR3 length: 12 residues. CDR3 sequence reads: CASSLARNEQYF. CDR3 nucleotide sequence: TGTGCCAGCAGCTTAGCTAGAAACGAGCAGTACTTC.

V usage is TRBV5-4 and J usage is TRBJ2-7; possibly TRBD2 for D (5 bases). Germline CDR1 SGHNT, CDR2 YYREEE (reference sequence). The germline V and J ends were trimmed by 5 bases and 0 bases, with 12 bases remaining between them. This CDR3 has 14 residues. CDR3 coding DNA: TGTGCCAGCAGTCAAGGACTGAGCTCCTACGAGCAGTACTTC. It yields the protein CASSQGLSSYEQYF.

V gene TRBV30 combines with J gene TRBJ2-7; possible D gene TRBD2, 5 bases. V dropped 5 bases and J dropped 7 bases, with 12 bases sitting between them. From germline, CDR1 is GTSNPN and CDR2 SVGIG (reference sequence). The CDR3 is made up of 11 amino acids. CDR3 in DNA: TGTGCCTGGGGCGAGTCGGGGGAGCAGTACTTC. This codes for CAWGESGEQYF.

The chain has TRBV11-3 and TRBJ2-2, with unresolved D. In germline, CDR1 is SGHNT, CDR2 YENEEA. V lost 4 bases, J lost 4 bases, and 16 bases lay in between. The CDR3 covers 16 residues. The CDR3 DNA reads as TGTGCCAGCAGCTCCTACAGTGTGGGCATCACCGGGGAGCTGTTTTTT. Translation: CASSSYSVGITGELFF.

The chain uses TRBV7-9 and TRBJ2-3; 9 positions match TRBD2. The CDR3 loop spans 16 amino acids. The germline V gene encodes CDR1 SEHNR and CDR2 FQNEAQ (reference sequence). V was pared by 2 bases and J by 6 bases, with 9 bases of the junction left unmatched. The chain's CDR3 is CASSLPSRGGLDTQYF. CDR3 sequence (DNA): TGTGCCAGCAGCTTACCTTCGCGGGGGGGCTTGGATACGCAGTATTTT.

The chain carries TRBV11-1 and TRBJ2-5; D gene uncertain. Trimming shortened V by 1 base and J by 2 bases, and 8 bases separated the two germline ends. This CDR3 is 14 amino acids long. Germline CDR1 reads SGHAT; CDR2 reads FQDESV (reference sequence). CDR3 residues: CASSLDGPQETQYF. CDR3 DNA: TGTGCCAGCAGCTTAGATGGGCCACAAGAGACCCAGTACTTC.

V gene TRBV5-1 combines with J gene TRBJ2-3; TRBD2 matches 8 bases. This CDR3 contains 13 residues. The germline CDR1 and CDR2 sequences are SGHRS and YFSETQ. V trimming: 5 bases; J trimming: 5 bases; junction bases outside the gene matches: 4. Here the CDR3 DNA reads TGCGCCAGCAGTACGGGACTAGAAGATACGCAGTATTTT. This codes for CASSTGLEDTQYF.

The chain joins TRBV7-6 to TRBJ2-1, with 7 bases fitting TRBD1. Germline V lookup: CDR1 SGHVS, CDR2 FNYEAQ. The V gene end was trimmed by 2 bases and the J gene end by 8 bases; junction bases not matched to a gene: 9. This CDR3 has 15 amino acids. In nucleotides, the CDR3 is TGTGCCAGCAGCTTACCACAGGGGCCTTGGCATGAGCAGTTCTTC. This encodes CASSLPQGPWHEQFF.

The rearrangement uses TRBV7-2 and TRBJ1-5, with D hard to call. Germline CDR1 and CDR2: SGHTA and FQGNSA. Trimming shortened V by 5 bases and J by 0 bases, and 11 bases separated the two germline ends. This CDR3 contains 15 residues. CDR3 nucleotides: TGTGCCAGCAGCCTAAACAGTTATAGCAATCAGCCCCAGCATTTT. It encodes CASSLNSYSNQPQHF.

This chain joins TRBV6-1 and TRBJ2-2; 9 bases are shared with TRBD2. Trimming took 7 bases from V and 3 from J; bases not matched to a gene: 6. Germline V gives CDR1 MNHNS, CDR2 SASEGT. The CDR3 contains 15 residues. The CDR3 nucleotides read TGTGCCAGCACTTGGTTAGCGGGAGACACCGGGGAGCTGTTTTTT. Encoded protein: CASTWLAGDTGELFF.

CDR3 bases: TGTGCCAGCAGCGTAAGAGGGACAGGGGGAAACACTGAAGCTTTCTTT. It codes for CASSVRGTGGNTEAFF. The chain carries TRBV9 and TRBJ1-1; the match to TRBD1 covers 11 bases. The V gene end was trimmed by 1 base and the J gene end by 2 bases; junction bases not matched to a gene: 4. The CDR3 sequence is 16 residues long. The germline gives CDR1 SGDLS, CDR2 YYNGEE.

The table lists this clone with a few counts. The chain is built from TRBV19 and TRBJ1-1; TRBD1 aligns across 8 bases. The germline V gene has CDR1 LNHDA and CDR2 SQIVND (reference sequence). This CDR3 region has 13 residues. The V gene end was trimmed by 6 bases and the J gene end by 6 bases; junction bases not matched to a gene: 6. The CDR3 sequence is CASRQQGEAEAFF. In DNA, the CDR3 is TGTGCCAGTAGGCAACAGGGGGAGGCTGAAGCTTTCTTT.

This rearrangement joins TRBV5-1 to TRBJ2-7, with D perhaps TRBD2 (6 bases). Germline V CDR1 and CDR2: SGHRS, YFSETQ. The V gene lost 4 bases and the J gene lost 4 bases, with 12 bases spanning the gap. The CDR3 covers 13 residues. The DNA of the CDR3 is TGCGCCAGCAGCCCCCCGACTAGTTACGAGCAGTACTTC. This gives the protein CASSPPTSYEQYF.

The V gene is TRBV11-3, the J gene TRBJ1-1; weak D call: TRBD1 (5 bases). CDR3 length equals 17 residues. With 6 bases removed from V and 1 base from J, the gap between germline ends came to 21 bases. Germline assignment: CDR1 SGHNT and CDR2 YENEEA. The CDR3 protein is CASSTPGGFGPNTEAFF. The CDR3 DNA reads as TGTGCCAGCAGTACACCGGGGGGATTCGGGCCGAACACTGAAGCTTTCTTT. The complete variable domain, with remaining parts taken from reference TRBV11-3 and TRBJ1-1, reads EAGVVQSPRYKIIEKKQPVAFWCNPISGHNTLYWYLQNLGQGPELLIRYENEEAVDDSQLPKDRFSAERLKGVDSTLKIQPAELGDSAVYLCASSTPGGFGPNTEAFFGQGTRLTVV.

This clone was observed a single time. The V call is TRBV11-2, the J call TRBJ2-7; possible D gene TRBD1, 6 bases. Germline assignment: CDR1 SGHAT and CDR2 FQNNGV. CDR3 length: 15 amino acids. Trimming pared 2 bases from V and 3 bases from J, leaving 14 bases between. The chain's CDR3 is CASSLLSTGNYEQYF. DNA for the CDR3: TGTGCCAGCAGCTTACTTAGCACAGGGAACTACGAGCAGTACTTC.

CDR3 nucleotides: TGTGCTAGTGGGAAAGGGGGCCTTCCCCAGCCGATCTACGAGCAGTACTTC. It codes for CASGKGGLPQPIYEQYF. The genes are TRBV12-5 and TRBJ2-7; 7 bases match TRBD1. The CDR3 has 17 amino acids. Germline CDR1 LGHNT, CDR2 FRNRAP. Losses at the gene ends were 6 bases for V and 3 bases for J; bases not matched to a gene: 17.

J is TRBJ2-1 and V is TRBV6-5; TRBD2 aligns across 7 bases. CDR1 and CDR2 from the germline V gene are MNHEY and SVGAGI. The CDR3 has 16 amino acids. The V gene end was trimmed by 4 bases and the J gene end by 0 bases; junction bases not matched to a gene: 6. The CDR3 sequence: CASSLLAYSSYNEQFF. The CDR3, as DNA: TGTGCCAGCAGTTTACTAGCGTACAGCTCCTACAATGAGCAGTTCTTC.

V gene TRBV2 combines with J gene TRBJ2-2; D might be TRBD1 (5 bases). Trimming cost V 5 bases and J 2 bases, with 9 bases left between them. The V gene's germline CDR1 is SNHLY and CDR2 FYNNEI. CDR3 length equals 14 residues. CDR3 nucleotide sequence: TGTGCCAGCAGTTTTCGGACAAACACCGGGGAGCTGTTTTTT. It codes for CASSFRTNTGELFF.

The J gene is TRBJ2-7, the V gene TRBV2; 10 bases are a match to TRBD1. The CDR3 sequence is 14 residues long. Germline V CDR1 and CDR2: SNHLY, FYNNEI. Unmatched junction bases numbered 6, after V lost 6 bases and J lost 4 bases. The CDR3 is CASSPGQGFYEQYF. As DNA, the CDR3 is TGTGCCAGCAGCCCGGGACAGGGGTTTTACGAGCAGTACTTC.

The chain has TRBV28 and TRBJ1-6, with a possible D match to TRBD1 (6 bases). V shed 7 bases and J shed 3 bases, with 7 bases lying between them. Per the germline V gene, CDR1 is MDHEN and CDR2 is SYDVKM. The CDR3 runs to 13 residues. CDR3 bases: TGTGCCAGCAACAGGGACTATAATTCACCCCTCCACTTT. Amino acid sequence: CASNRDYNSPLHF.

This chain links TRBV19 with TRBJ1-2, with TRBD1 identical over 8 bases. With 2 bases clipped from V and 6 bases from J, the junction kept 8 bases outside the gene matches. The CDR3 runs 15 residues. Per germline, CDR1 LNHDA and CDR2 SQIVND (reference sequence). The CDR3 DNA sequence: TGTGCCAGTAGTATATGGAACAGGGGGGGCGATGGCTACACCTTC. Translation gives CASSIWNRGGDGYTF.